The present TCR beta chain was sequenced within a study of cytomegalovirus exposure and HLA in healthy donors. For the study at large: Earlier work reported 117 million unique TCR beta sequences from some 170 million T cells.

As for this clone: Its specificity is not known.

Study-level findings and limits: CMV serostatus was the sole immune exposure information available. Among donors in an Asian-associated ancestry cluster, a later analysis reportedly found fewer N-insertions than the roughly 670-donor mean.

The PCR employed 60 Vbeta primers together with 13 Jbeta primers. In the study's own analysis: Some 10 million of the 80 million or so unique TCR beta chains counted in a later analysis were shared. TCRdb's table, derived via immunoSEQ multiplex PCR, lists solely in-frame clones and lacks some. That table gives V, J and clone size, and the DNA gave D and trimming. The profile shows some 150,000 clones, over 75% of them singletons. Sequences were obtained from PBMCs. The clonotype comes from a man under 40 in good health and CMV-seronegative.

CDR3 sequence reads: CASSSGPGGNTEAFF. Written as DNA, the CDR3 is TGCGCCAGCAGCTCTGGACCGGGGGGGAACACTGAAGCTTTCTTT. The chain links TRBV5-1 to TRBJ1-1; D is perhaps TRBD1 (5 bases). Germline-derived CDR1 and CDR2 are SGHRS and YFSETQ. This CDR3 is 15 amino acids long. V lost 3 bases to trimming and J lost 1 base, with 13 bases between them.